These 15 T cell receptor beta chains originate from one sample sequenced in a study of blood T cell repertoires in COVID-19. Repertoires were generated with immunoSEQ multiplex PCR, while TCRdb's copy carries only in-frame clones and drops some. The sample records tens of thousands of clones, approximately 85% being singletons. Input material: peripheral blood. The origin of the receptors is a human donor in a cohort sampled during active COVID-19.

This clone was seen more than once but under ten times. This chain joins TRBV5-1 and TRBJ2-7; TRBD1 matches at 9 bases. Trimming removed 4 bases from V and 1 base from J; junction bases left unmatched: 6. The CDR3 length is 15 residues. CDR1 is SGHRS, CDR2 YFSETQ, per germline. CDR3 bases: TGCGCCAGCAGCCTGCCCGGGACAGGGTCCTACGAGCAGTACTTC. Translation gives CASSLPGTGSYEQYF.

The J gene is TRBJ2-6, the V gene TRBV6-5; no clear D. The V gene lost 6 bases and the J gene lost 2 bases, with 5 bases spanning the gap. CDR1 is MNHEY, CDR2 SVGAGI, per germline. The CDR3 totals 13 residues. CDR3 in DNA: TGTGCCAGCAGAAATACTGGGGCCAACGTCCTGACTTTC. Its protein product is CASRNTGANVLTF.

This sequence joins TRBV5-1 and TRBJ1-4; D not certain. The CDR3 spans 15 residues. Germline lookup yields CDR1 SGHRS and CDR2 YFSETQ. V lost 0 bases and J lost 4, with 10 bases in between. CDR3 amino acids: CASSLGSTVNEKLFF. The CDR3, as DNA: TGCGCCAGCAGCTTGGGCTCAACGGTTAATGAAAAACTGTTTTTT.

The table lists this clone with a few counts. The gene calls are TRBV7-2 and TRBJ1-2; 8 bases agree with TRBD1. Germline V lookup: CDR1 SGHTA, CDR2 FQGNSA. This CDR3 has 15 amino acids. The trim removed 5 bases at V and 4 bases at J, leaving 9 bases unmatched. The CDR3 sequence is CASSPSLGQVYGYTF. The CDR3, as DNA: TGTGCCAGCAGCCCCTCTTTGGGACAGGTCTATGGCTACACCTTC.

The CDR3 DNA reads as TGTGCCAGCAGCTTTACAACCTACGAGCAGTACTTC. Translation gives CASSFTTYEQYF. The rearrangement joins TRBV7-9 to TRBJ2-7, with D unresolved. Germline V gives CDR1 SEHNR, CDR2 FQNEAQ (reference sequence). This CDR3 is built from 12 residues. Trimming took off 3 bases at V and 2 bases at J, with 5 bases between the two ends.

This sequence joins TRBV11-2 and TRBJ2-2; the D gene is possibly TRBD1 (5 bases). The CDR3 runs to 11 residues. V lost 8 bases to trimming and J lost 8 bases, with 9 bases between them. CDR1 is SGHAT and CDR2 is FQNNGV in the germline V gene. CDR3 sequence reads: CASSGMGELFF. The CDR3 DNA is TGTGCCAGCTCAGGGATGGGGGAGCTGTTTTTT.

The CDR3 DNA follows: TGTGCCAGCAGCCCCGACTATCTAGCGGGGGTAGAGCAGTACTTC. Protein sequence: CASSPDYLAGVEQYF. The rearrangement uses TRBV4-2 and TRBJ2-7; TRBD2 agrees at 10 bases. Germline V gene sequence: CDR1 LGHNA, CDR2 YNFKEQ. Germline trimming cut 4 bases from V and 7 bases from J; bases unmatched to any gene: 10. The CDR3 spans 15 residues.

V usage is TRBV7-2 and J usage is TRBJ1-3; a weak D match, TRBD1 (6 bases). The germline V gene encodes CDR1 SGHTA and CDR2 FQGNSA. This CDR3 has 14 residues. V was shortened by 2 bases and J by 4 bases, with 9 bases between the two germline ends. CDR3 in amino acids: CASSLKGEGNTIYF. The CDR3 DNA is TGTGCCAGCAGCTTAAAGGGGGAAGGAAACACCATATATTTT.

This chain joins TRBV6-5 and TRBJ2-1, with 7 bases identical to TRBD1. Germline CDR1 MNHEY, CDR2 SVGAGI. Trimming at V came to 6 bases and at J to 4 bases, leaving 9 bases not matched to a gene. This CDR3 region has 15 residues. CDR3 coding DNA: TGTGCCAGCAGCACAAGCCAGGGGGTATACAATGAGCAGTTCTTC. Protein: CASSTSQGVYNEQFF.

This chain links TRBV4-2 with TRBJ2-4; maybe TRBD2 (6 bases). The germline gives CDR1 LGHNA, CDR2 YNFKEQ. The length of the CDR3 is 15 residues. Between the trimmed V and J ends, which lost 0 bases and 7 bases, there was a span of 13 bases. DNA of the CDR3: TGTGCCAGCAGCCAAGATGGCACAGGAGGGAACATTCAGTACTTC. It codes for CASSQDGTGGNIQYF.

There are many counts of this clone. V usage is TRBV6-2 or TRBV6-3 and J usage is TRBJ1-5, with 9 bases lining up with TRBD1. Germline values: CDR1 MNHEY, CDR2 SVGEGT. This CDR3 comprises 14 residues. The ends lost 5 bases at V and 6 bases at J; junction bases unmatched: 5. The CDR3 spells CASSHGTGSQPQHF. The CDR3 DNA reads TGTGCCAGCAGTCACGGGACAGGGAGTCAGCCCCAGCATTTT.

The chain joins TRBV30 to TRBJ1-2; D possibly corresponds to TRBD1 (6 bases). The CDR3 covers 12 residues. Trimming left V 0 bases short and J 7 bases short, with 9 bases between. Germline assignment: CDR1 GTSNPN and CDR2 SVGIG (reference sequence). Here the CDR3 DNA reads TGTGCCTGGAGTGTACAGGACAGTGGCTACACCTTC. It encodes CAWSVQDSGYTF.

V and J are TRBV19 and TRBJ2-5; D might be TRBD2 (6 bases). Per germline, CDR1 LNHDA and CDR2 SQIVND (reference sequence). The CDR3 consists of 13 residues. V was cut by 6 bases and J by 5 bases, with 13 bases left in between. CDR3 sequence (DNA): TGTGCCAGTAGCCCCCGAGGGAGGGAGACCCAGTACTTC. This encodes CASSPRGRETQYF.

This clone was recorded a few times. V gene TRBV11-3 combines with J gene TRBJ2-3, with 7 positions matching TRBD2. The junction had 6 bases not matched to a gene; V was cut back by 4 bases and J by 5 bases. The CDR3 spans 14 residues. Germline-derived CDR1 and CDR2 are SGHNT and YENEEA. The CDR3 loop is CASSSMGEGDTQYF. The DNA of the CDR3 is TGTGCCAGCAGCTCCATGGGGGAGGGAGATACGCAGTATTTT.

The J gene is TRBJ2-1, the V gene TRBV30; 9 bases line up with TRBD2. Germline V gene sequence: CDR1 GTSNPN, CDR2 SVGIG (reference sequence). V was pared by 2 bases and J by 5 bases, with 7 bases of the junction left unmatched. This CDR3 has 15 amino acids. The CDR3 region is CAWSPRRGGDNEQFF. The CDR3 bases are TGTGCCTGGAGTCCCCGGCGGGGGGGGGACAATGAGCAGTTCTTC.